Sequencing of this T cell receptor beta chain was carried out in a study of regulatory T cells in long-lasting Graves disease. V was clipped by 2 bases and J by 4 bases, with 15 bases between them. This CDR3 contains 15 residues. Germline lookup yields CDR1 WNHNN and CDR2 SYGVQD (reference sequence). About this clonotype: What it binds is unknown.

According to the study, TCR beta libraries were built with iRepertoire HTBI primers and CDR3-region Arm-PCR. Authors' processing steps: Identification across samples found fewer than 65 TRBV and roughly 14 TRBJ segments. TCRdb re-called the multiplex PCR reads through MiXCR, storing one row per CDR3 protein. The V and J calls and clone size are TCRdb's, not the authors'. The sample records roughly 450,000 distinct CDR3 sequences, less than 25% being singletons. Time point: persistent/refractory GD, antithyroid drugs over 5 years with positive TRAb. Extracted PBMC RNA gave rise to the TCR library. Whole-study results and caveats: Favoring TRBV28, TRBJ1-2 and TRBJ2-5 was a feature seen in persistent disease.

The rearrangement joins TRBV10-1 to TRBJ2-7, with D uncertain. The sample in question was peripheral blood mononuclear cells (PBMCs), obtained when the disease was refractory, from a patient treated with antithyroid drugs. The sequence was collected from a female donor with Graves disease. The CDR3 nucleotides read TGCGCCAGCAGTGAGCTGCATGGCTCCAATTACGAGCAGTACTTC. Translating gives CASSELHGSNYEQYF.